This T cell receptor beta chain was retrieved from a study of beta chain features in type 1 diabetes. Whole-study results and caveats: For type 1 diabetes patients, VDJ junctions showed fewer insertions and more deletions.

This clone occurred a few times. Its antigen is not known. Expressed TCRB transcripts were sequenced because the entire RNA isolate underwent reverse transcription. The table came from immunoSEQ multiplex PCR; TCRdb's copy has only in-frame clones and leaves some out. This sample has 150,000 or so clones, with around 10% found just once. The CDR3 is made up of 14 amino acids. CDR1 SGHDT and CDR2 YYEEEE come from the germline V gene. The J segment lost 3 bases and the V segment lost 4 bases, leaving 1 base of the junction unmatched. The chain employs TRBV5-6 and TRBJ2-1, with 10 bases identical to TRBD1. The sequenced sample consisted of central memory CD4+ T cells from blood. This receptor was obtained from a man younger than 35 in good health. The CDR3 sequence: CASSRDRGYNEQFF. The CDR3 coding sequence is TGTGCCAGCAGCCGGGACAGGGGCTACAATGAGCAGTTCTTC.